One sample yielded the 31 T cell receptor beta chains listed below, sequenced in a study of OX40 agonist ivuxolimab in advanced cancers. Profiling relied on immunoSEQ multiplex PCR, and the TCRdb table lists in-frame clones only, not all of them. The data hold approximately 11,000 clones, with about three quarters observed a single time. Sample: CD4+ or CD8+ T cells sorted from blood, taken in a trial of the OX40 agonist ivuxolimab. These receptor sequences come from an adult with an advanced solid tumor such as melanoma, head and neck, liver or kidney cancer.

The chain has TRBV5-1 and TRBJ1-1, with D perhaps matching TRBD1 (6 bases). This CDR3 is built from 12 residues. V was shortened by 6 bases and J by 1 base, with 7 bases between the two germline ends. Germline V gives CDR1 SGHRS, CDR2 YFSETQ. For the CDR3, the DNA is TGCGCCAGCACGACAGGGAACACTGAAGCTTTCTTT. As protein: CASTTGNTEAFF. Looking up the rest from reference TRBV5-1 and TRBJ1-1 gives the full variable domain: KAGVTQTPRYLIKTRGQQVTLSCSPISGHRSVSWYQQTPGQGLQFLFEYFSETQRNKGNFPGRFSGRQFSNSRSEMNVSTLELGDSALYLCASTTGNTEAFFGQGTRLTVV.

This clone was counted only a few times. V gene TRBV27 combines with J gene TRBJ2-3, with a weak D call TRBD2 (6 bases). CDR3 length: 16 residues. Trimming shortened V by 3 bases and J by 3 bases, and 16 bases separated the two germline ends. Germline-derived CDR1 and CDR2 are MNHEY and SMNVEV (reference sequence). The DNA for the CDR3 is TGTGCCAGCAGTTTTACGGGAGTAAGTGGAACAGATACGCAGTATTTT. Protein: CASSFTGVSGTDTQYF.

The V call is TRBV7-3, the J call TRBJ2-2; TRBD2 matches at 13 bases. Germline V lookup: CDR1 SGHTA, CDR2 FQGTGA. The V gene end was trimmed by 5 bases and the J gene end by 4 bases; junction bases not matched to a gene: 4. The CDR3 is 16 residues long. For the CDR3, the DNA is TGTGCCAGCAGCCCCGGACTAGCGGGAGTCACCGGGGAGCTGTTTTTT. Its translation: CASSPGLAGVTGELFF.

The DNA for the CDR3 is TGCGCCAGCAGCTTTATCGGTCCTGGAAACACCATATATTTT. Translating gives CASSFIGPGNTIYF. This sequence joins TRBV5-1 and TRBJ1-3, with D unresolved. Trimming took off 2 bases at V and 2 bases at J, with 8 bases between the two ends. This CDR3 comprises 14 residues. CDR1 is SGHRS, CDR2 YFSETQ, per germline.

The chain combines TRBV7-8 with TRBJ1-5; D unclear. V lost 1 base to trimming and J lost 5 bases, with 6 bases between them. The CDR3 extends over 13 amino acids. Germline CDR1 SGHVS, CDR2 FQNEAQ. Written as DNA, the CDR3 is TGTGCCAGCAGCTTAGGTGCGGATCAGCCCCAGCATTTT. Its translation is CASSLGADQPQHF.

The chain joins TRBV7-9 to TRBJ2-1; 8 bases fit TRBD1. The CDR3 has 14 residues. V lost 4 bases, J lost 7 bases, and 6 bases stayed unmatched. Germline V CDR1 and CDR2: SEHNR, FQNEAQ (reference sequence). The CDR3 nucleotides read TGTGCCAGCAGCTCACAGGGGGTCCGGAATGAGCAGTTCTTC. Its protein product is CASSSQGVRNEQFF. Filled out from reference TRBV7-9 and TRBJ2-1, the complete variable domain reads DTGVSQNPRHKITKRGQNVTFRCDPISEHNRLYWYRQTLGQGPEFLTYFQNEAQLEKSRLLSDRFSAERPKGSFSTLEIQRTEQGDSAMYLCASSSQGVRNEQFFGPGTRLTVL.

DNA of the CDR3: TGCAGCGTCGAACAGGGGGCCTACGAGCAGTACTTC. Protein product: CSVEQGAYEQYF. This chain joins TRBV29-1 and TRBJ2-7, with 8 positions matching TRBD1. The CDR3 has 12 residues. Trimming took 6 bases from V and 2 from J; bases not matched to a gene: 3. Germline loops: CDR1 SQVTM, CDR2 ANQGSEA.

This clone was observed a few times. CDR3 region: CSGEGGRSSYNEQFF. The CDR3 region has the DNA TGCAGCGGAGAAGGGGGACGAAGCTCCTACAATGAGCAGTTCTTC. The V gene is TRBV29-1, the J gene TRBJ2-1, with a weak D call TRBD1 (6 bases). This CDR3 region has 15 residues. Germline V gives CDR1 SQVTM, CDR2 ANQGSEA. The V gene lost 7 bases and the J gene lost 0 bases, with 16 bases spanning the gap.

The V call is TRBV6-1, the J call TRBJ1-4, with a possible D match to TRBD1 (5 bases). Germline V CDR1 and CDR2: MNHNS, SASEGT. V gave up 5 bases and J gave up 7 bases, with 14 bases separating them. This CDR3 contains 14 residues. The DNA for the CDR3 is TGTGCCAGCAGTAATGGGCAGGGAGCTGAAAAACTGTTTTTT. It codes for CASSNGQGAEKLFF.

There are a few counts of this clone. The chain links TRBV29-1 to TRBJ2-1; D is possibly TRBD2 (7 bases). Germline V CDR1 and CDR2: SQVTM, ANQGSEA. This CDR3 has 13 amino acids. V was cut by 7 bases and J by 8 bases, with 18 bases left in between. Here the CDR3 reads CSAPAGGRDEQFF. In DNA, the CDR3 is TGCAGCGCCCCCGCCGGGGGGCGCGATGAGCAGTTCTTC.

The chain uses TRBV27 and TRBJ2-1; no clear D gene. Germline V lookup: CDR1 MNHEY, CDR2 SMNVEV (reference sequence). V was pared by 6 bases and J by 8 bases, with 8 bases between. The CDR3 sequence is 11 residues long. The CDR3 nucleotides read TGTGCCAGCAGCCAAAACTATGAGCAGTTCTTC. This encodes CASSQNYEQFF.

The rearrangement links TRBV15 to TRBJ2-7; D uncertain. Trimming left V 4 bases short and J 4 bases short, with 11 bases between. The germline V gene has CDR1 LNHNV and CDR2 YYDKDF (reference sequence). The CDR3 is 13 residues long. The CDR3 DNA sequence: TGTGCCACCAGCATAGGGAAACTTTACGAGCAGTACTTC. It specifies CATSIGKLYEQYF.

The chain carries TRBV6-1 and TRBJ1-5; a weak D match, TRBD1 (5 bases). Trimming stripped 7 bases from V and 7 bases from J, with 14 bases between. The CDR3 runs 13 residues. Germline assignment: CDR1 MNHNS and CDR2 SASEGT. Here the CDR3 reads CASTGREGQPQHF. CDR3 bases: TGTGCCAGCACGGGGCGGGAGGGCCAGCCCCAGCATTTT.

The chain uses TRBV6-5 and TRBJ2-7, with D perhaps given as TRBD1 or TRBD2 (7 bases each). V dropped 6 bases and J dropped 7 bases, with 16 bases sitting between them. Germline V lookup: CDR1 MNHEY, CDR2 SVGAGI. The CDR3 is 13 amino acids. In DNA form, the CDR3 reads TGTGCCAGCAGGGGCGCCAGGGGGGGGGAGCAGTACTTC. Translating gives CASRGARGGEQYF.

This clone is categorized as medium-sized. The chain combines TRBV27 with TRBJ1-1, with 7 bases lining up with TRBD1. The V segment lost 4 bases and the J segment 1 base; nucleotides outside the gene matches: 0. The CDR3 contains 13 residues. Germline loops: CDR1 MNHEY, CDR2 SMNVEV (reference sequence). The CDR3 loop is CASSWTGNTEAFF. The CDR3 DNA reads as TGTGCCAGCAGTTGGACAGGGAACACTGAAGCTTTCTTT.

This clone was recorded once. The chain uses TRBV7-2 and TRBJ2-5; TRBD1 matches at 9 bases. CDR3 length: 17 amino acids. Per the germline V gene, CDR1 is SGHTA and CDR2 is FQGNSA. Germline trimming cut 5 bases from V and 4 bases from J; bases unmatched to any gene: 14. CDR3 residues: CASSPILPGQGRETQYF. The CDR3 nucleotides are TGTGCCAGCAGCCCAATCCTCCCGGGACAGGGTCGAGAGACCCAGTACTTC.

This clone was seen more than once but under ten times. V is TRBV7-3 and J is TRBJ2-3; TRBD2 agrees at 12 bases. After removal of 1 base from V and 4 bases from J, the junction contained 9 bases not matched to a gene. Germline CDR1 is SGHTA and CDR2 is FQGTGA. CDR3 length equals 18 residues. CDR3 DNA sequence: TGTGCCAGCAGCTTAAAGGCTAGCGGGAGGGCAATCCCAGATACGCAGTATTTT. Amino acid sequence: CASSLKASGRAIPDTQYF.

The chain carries TRBV4-3 and TRBJ2-7, with TRBD2 identical over 9 bases. CDR3 size: 14 residues. Germline V gene data show CDR1 as LGHNA and CDR2 as YSLEER. V lost 6 bases to trimming and J lost 7 bases; unmatched junction nucleotides: 10. The CDR3 protein is CASRVIAGAREQYF. DNA of the CDR3: TGCGCCAGCAGAGTTATAGCGGGAGCTCGGGAGCAGTACTTC.

CDR3 amino acids: CASSFTGTGGSYNEQFF. CDR3 nucleotides: TGTGCCAGCAGCTTCACCGGGACAGGGGGGTCCTACAATGAGCAGTTCTTC. This sequence joins TRBV7-9 and TRBJ2-1; TRBD1 matches at 11 bases. The CDR3 consists of 17 residues. J gave up 1 base and V 3 bases, and 5 bases lay outside the gene matches. Germline values: CDR1 SEHNR, CDR2 FQNEAQ (reference sequence).

Judged by abundance, this clone is medium-sized (0.01 to 0.1%). The V gene is TRBV29-1, the J gene TRBJ2-3; D is perhaps TRBD1 or TRBD2 (5 bases each). Germline CDR1 reads SQVTM; CDR2 reads ANQGSEA. The CDR3 has 14 amino acids. Trimming cost V 4 bases and J 2 bases, with 13 bases left between them. The CDR3 sequence: CSVVRAGFTDTQYF. CDR3 DNA: TGCAGCGTTGTGAGGGCAGGGTTCACAGATACGCAGTATTTT.

Only one count was recorded for this clone. The chain joins TRBV4-1 to TRBJ1-5; possibly TRBD1 for D (6 bases). The V and J ends lost 3 bases and 2 bases respectively, with 11 bases between them. Germline V lookup: CDR1 MGHRA, CDR2 YSYEKL. This CDR3 region has 15 residues. The CDR3: CASSQYRDGNQPQHF. CDR3 DNA: TGCGCCAGCAGCCAGTACAGGGACGGCAATCAGCCCCAGCATTTT.

The chain combines TRBV2 with TRBJ1-5, with 8 bases identical to TRBD1. Trimming cost V 8 bases and J 7 bases; bases outside gene matches: 10. Germline V gene data show CDR1 as SNHLY and CDR2 as FYNNEI. The CDR3 has 14 amino acids. The CDR3 sequence: CASLGQGAEQPQHF. The CDR3 nucleotides read TGTGCCAGCTTAGGACAGGGTGCGGAACAGCCCCAGCATTTT.

The chain recombines TRBV5-6 with TRBJ1-6; D call uncertain. The CDR3 is made up of 14 amino acids. V shed 2 bases and J shed 0 bases, with 3 bases lying between them. CDR1 and CDR2 (germline): SGHDT, YYEEEE. The DNA for the CDR3 is TGTGCCAGCAGCTTCTACTCCTATAATTCACCCCTCCACTTT. Translated: CASSFYSYNSPLHF.

There are a few counts of this clone. V is TRBV6-1 and J is TRBJ1-2, with a possible D match to TRBD1 (6 bases). Trimming left V 5 bases short and J 3 bases short, with 13 bases between. The V gene's germline CDR1 is MNHNS and CDR2 SASEGT. The CDR3 loop spans 14 amino acids. CDR3 sequence reads: CASSNIQGYYGYTF. The CDR3 DNA reads TGTGCCAGCAGTAATATACAGGGATACTATGGCTACACCTTC.

This chain uses TRBV6-6 with TRBJ2-7; maybe TRBD1 (5 bases). Deletions cut 6 bases from V and 5 bases from J, with 14 bases between. CDR3 length: 13 residues. Germline values: CDR1 MNHNY, CDR2 SVGAGI (reference sequence). CDR3 loop: CASSPSGYHEQYF. CDR3 DNA sequence: TGTGCCAGCAGCCCATCAGGGTACCACGAGCAGTACTTC.

Remarks on this clone: At one boundary the junction diverges from the germline segment, which might be a read error. V gene TRBV29-1 combines with J gene TRBJ2-1; D could derive from TRBD1 or TRBD2 (5 bases each). Germline V gene sequence: CDR1 SQVTM, CDR2 ANQGSEA. This CDR3 is built from 15 residues. The CDR3 is CIVDGAGGTYNEQFF. The CDR3 nucleotides are TGCATCGTTGACGGGGCGGGCGGCACCTACAATGAGCAGTTCTTC.

V usage is TRBV7-8 and J usage is TRBJ1-1, with D perhaps TRBD1 (6 bases). V gave up 5 bases and J gave up 7 bases, with 14 bases separating them. The CDR3 spans 13 residues. Germline-derived CDR1 and CDR2 are SGHVS and FQNEAQ. As DNA, the CDR3 is TGTGCCAGCAGCCCCGGACAGCTGCTTGAAGCTTTCTTT. It translates to CASSPGQLLEAFF.

This chain links TRBV19 with TRBJ1-5; D remains ambiguous. V shed 11 bases and J shed 5 bases, with 13 bases lying between them. Germline V gene data show CDR1 as LNHDA and CDR2 as SQIVND (reference sequence). The CDR3 runs 12 residues. As DNA, the CDR3 is TGTGCCTCGAGGATGGTCGATCAGCCCCAGCATTTT. Residues: CASRMVDQPQHF.

The chain joins TRBV6-5 to TRBJ1-1; 8 bases match TRBD1. V trimming: 2 bases; J trimming: 6 bases; junction bases outside the gene matches: 11. This CDR3 comprises 16 residues. Per germline, CDR1 MNHEY and CDR2 SVGAGI. CDR3 residues: CASSYRSRQGLAEAFF. CDR3 DNA: TGTGCCAGCAGTTACCGATCAAGACAGGGGCTCGCTGAAGCTTTCTTT.

This chain joins TRBV6-6 and TRBJ2-7, with D possibly TRBD2 on 6 matching bases. CDR1 and CDR2 (germline): MNHNY, SVGAGI (reference sequence). The CDR3 is made up of 12 amino acids. Deletions cut 5 bases from V and 6 bases from J, with 11 bases between. CDR3 loop: CASSATSLEQYF. As DNA, the CDR3 is TGTGCCAGCAGTGCGACTAGTCTCGAGCAGTACTTC.

The chain has TRBV5-6 and TRBJ2-1, with unresolved D. Germline V gene lookup returns CDR1 SGHDT and CDR2 YYEEEE. The V gene lost 0 bases and the J gene lost 6 bases, with 4 bases spanning the gap. The CDR3 spans 12 residues. CDR3 bases: TGTGCCAGCAGCTTGGGTGGCAATGAGCAGTTCTTC. As protein: CASSLGGNEQFF.